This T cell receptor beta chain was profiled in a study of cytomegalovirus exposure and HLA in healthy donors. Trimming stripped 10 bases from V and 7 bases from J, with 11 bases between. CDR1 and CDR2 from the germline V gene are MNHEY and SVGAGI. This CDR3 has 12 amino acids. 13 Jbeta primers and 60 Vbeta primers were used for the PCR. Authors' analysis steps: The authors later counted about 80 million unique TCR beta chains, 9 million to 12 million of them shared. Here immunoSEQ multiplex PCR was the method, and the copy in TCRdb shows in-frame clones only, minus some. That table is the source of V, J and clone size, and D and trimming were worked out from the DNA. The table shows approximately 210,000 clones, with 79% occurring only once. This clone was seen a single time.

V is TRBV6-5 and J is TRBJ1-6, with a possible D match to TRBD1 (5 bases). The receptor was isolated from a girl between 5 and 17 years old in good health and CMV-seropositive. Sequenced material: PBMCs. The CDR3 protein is CATSGINSPLHF. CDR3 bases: TGTGCCACCTCAGGGATCAATTCACCCCTCCACTTT.